The rows below give T cell receptor beta chains drawn from one sample of a study of T-cell reconstitution after alpha-beta-depleted transplantation in children. TCRdb re-called the PCR reads through MiXCR, storing one row per CDR3 protein. The data contain fewer than 1 million distinct CDR3 sequences, 15% to 20% of them singletons. The source was PBMCs, mostly from graft donor cells, collected 360 days after TCRalphabeta/CD19-depleted stem cell transplant. All receptors derive from a male patient between 10 and 17 years old who had a stem cell transplant for acute lymphoblastic leukemia, so the T cells may come from the graft donor. CDR3s include the opening cysteine and the closing phenylalanine or tryptophan. A D gene is named only where the DNA matches it firmly. Not every row has a clone size; where given, it reads once, few, many or a size class.

D gene: .; clone size: few; V gene: TRBV4-1; J gene: TRBJ2-7; CDR3 DNA: TGCGCCAGCAGCCAAGTCCCTCAAGGATCCGAGCAGTACTTC; CDR3 protein: CASSQVPQGSEQYF
D gene: TRBD2; clone size: few; V gene: TRBV6-1; J gene: TRBJ2-5; CDR3 DNA: TGTGCCAGCAGCGGCCACGCGCTAGCGGGAGCTGAGACCCAGTACTTC; CDR3 protein: CASSGHALAGAETQYF
D gene: TRBD2; clone size: few; V gene: TRBV7-3; J gene: TRBJ2-1; CDR3 DNA: TGTGCCAGCAGCTTCGGGGGGATGGGGAATGAGCAGTTCTTC; CDR3 protein: CASSFGGMGNEQFF
D gene: .; clone size: .; V gene: TRBV7-6; J gene: TRBJ2-1; CDR3 DNA: TGTGCCAGCAGCTTTGGTCACAGAGCTGAGCAGTTCTTC; CDR3 protein: CASSFGHRAEQFF
D gene: .; clone size: .; V gene: TRBV11-2; J gene: TRBJ2-1; CDR3 DNA: TGTGCCAGCAGCACCAGGTACGGGCCCTCCTACAATGAGCAGTTCTTC; CDR3 protein: CASSTRYGPSYNEQFF
D gene: TRBD1; clone size: .; V gene: TRBV5-1; J gene: TRBJ1-1; CDR3 DNA: TGCGCCAGCAGCTTTATCCAGGGGGGGACTGAAGCTTTCTTT; CDR3 protein: CASSFIQGGTEAFF
D gene: .; clone size: many; V gene: TRBV27; J gene: TRBJ1-4; CDR3 DNA: TGTGCCAGCAGTTTATGGGAAGGCGACGAGGTTAAACTGTTTTTT; CDR3 protein: CASSLWEGDEVKLFF
D gene: TRBD1; clone size: few; V gene: TRBV4-1; J gene: TRBJ1-5; CDR3 DNA: TGCGCCAGCAGCCAAGAGGGGGGACAGGTTAACAATCAGCCCCAGCATTTT; CDR3 protein: CASSQEGGQVNNQPQHF
D gene: TRBD2; clone size: few; V gene: TRBV4-1; J gene: TRBJ2-3; CDR3 DNA: TGCGCCAGCAGCCAGGGGGGACTAGGATCTCGGCTCACAGATACGCAGTATTTT; CDR3 protein: CASSQGGLGSRLTDTQYF
D gene: .; clone size: few; V gene: TRBV29-1; J gene: TRBJ2-7; CDR3 DNA: TGCAGCGTTCAGTCACAGTCCCGTTATACCTACGAGCAGTACTTC; CDR3 protein: CSVQSQSRYTYEQYF
D gene: .; clone size: .; V gene: TRBV5-1; J gene: TRBJ1-4; CDR3 DNA: TGCGCCAGCAGCGGCGGGAGCACTAATGAAAAACTGTTTTTT; CDR3 protein: CASSGGSTNEKLFF
D gene: .; clone size: few; V gene: TRBV7-8; J gene: TRBJ2-2; CDR3 DNA: TGTGCCAGCAGCTTAGGGCATCCACAGGAAGCGAACACCGGGGAGCTGTTTTTT; CDR3 protein: CASSLGHPQEANTGELFF
D gene: .; clone size: few; V gene: TRBV15; J gene: TRBJ2-2; CDR3 DNA: TGTGCCACCAGCAGAGATGGGGGCTCAGGTCCCACTGGGGAGCTGTTTTTT; CDR3 protein: CATSRDGGSGPTGELFF
D gene: TRBD1; clone size: many; V gene: TRBV10-3; J gene: TRBJ2-7; CDR3 DNA: TGTGCCATCAGTGAGGGGACAGGGAAGGAGTACTTC; CDR3 protein: CAISEGTGKEYF
D gene: .; clone size: few; V gene: TRBV10-3; J gene: TRBJ2-3; CDR3 DNA: TGTGCCACCTCTAATTTAGGGGACACCACAGATACGCAGTATTTT; CDR3 protein: CATSNLGDTTDTQYF
D gene: TRBD2; clone size: few; V gene: TRBV7-2; J gene: TRBJ2-3; CDR3 DNA: TGTGCCAGCAGCTTACCCCCGGGACTAGCAAGCACAGATACGCAGTATTTT; CDR3 protein: CASSLPPGLASTDTQYF
D gene: .; clone size: .; V gene: TRBV3-1; J gene: TRBJ1-4; CDR3 DNA: TGTGCCAGCAGGGGAGGGGTACGGGAAAAACTGTTTTTT; CDR3 protein: CASRGGVREKLFF
D gene: .; clone size: few; V gene: TRBV14; J gene: TRBJ2-1; CDR3 DNA: TGTGCCAGCAGCCAAGATCCCGCTTACAATGAGCAGTTCTTC; CDR3 protein: CASSQDPAYNEQFF
D gene: .; clone size: many; V gene: TRBV9; J gene: TRBJ2-1; CDR3 DNA: TGTGCCAGCAGCGTAGCGGGGGTCGGAGTGGGGGAGCAGTTCTTC; CDR3 protein: CASSVAGVGVGEQFF
D gene: .; clone size: many; V gene: TRBV5-1; J gene: TRBJ2-3; CDR3 DNA: TGCGCCAGCAGCTTGGACGGCAACCCCACAGATACGCAGTATTTT; CDR3 protein: CASSLDGNPTDTQYF
D gene: TRBD2; clone size: few; V gene: TRBV5-1; J gene: TRBJ2-1; CDR3 DNA: TGCGCCAGCAGCGGCGGACTAGATATTTACAATGAGCAGTTCTTC; CDR3 protein: CASSGGLDIYNEQFF
D gene: TRBD1; clone size: .; V gene: TRBV6-5; J gene: TRBJ2-7; CDR3 DNA: TGTGCCAGCAGTTACCTTCGACAGGGGCATAATAAGAATTCCTACGAGCAGTACTTC; CDR3 protein: CASSYLRQGHNKNSYEQYF
D gene: TRBD2; clone size: few; V gene: TRBV7-3; J gene: TRBJ2-1; CDR3 DNA: TGTGCCAGCAGCTTAAGGGGGACTAGCCCTGTTAATGAGCAGTTCTTC; CDR3 protein: CASSLRGTSPVNEQFF
D gene: TRBD1; clone size: .; V gene: TRBV20-1; J gene: TRBJ1-4; CDR3 DNA: TGCAGTGCTAGAGGGGGGGGACAGGGCACAACTAATGAAAAACTGTTTTTT; CDR3 protein: CSARGGGQGTTNEKLFF
D gene: TRBD2; clone size: few; V gene: TRBV11-1; J gene: TRBJ2-7; CDR3 DNA: TGTGCCAGCAGCTTCGTTCGTAGCGGGAACAGCTACGAGCAGTACTTC; CDR3 protein: CASSFVRSGNSYEQYF
D gene: TRBD2; clone size: many; V gene: TRBV29-1; J gene: TRBJ2-7; CDR3 DNA: TGCAGCGTTGAGAGAGGACAGGGGGGACTAGCGGGAGCGTCCTACGAGCAGTACTTC; CDR3 protein: CSVERGQGGLAGASYEQYF
D gene: TRBD1; clone size: .; V gene: TRBV5-5; J gene: TRBJ1-1; CDR3 DNA: TGTGCCAGCAGCTTGGTTCCCGACAGGGAGGACACTGAAGCTTTCTTT; CDR3 protein: CASSLVPDREDTEAFF